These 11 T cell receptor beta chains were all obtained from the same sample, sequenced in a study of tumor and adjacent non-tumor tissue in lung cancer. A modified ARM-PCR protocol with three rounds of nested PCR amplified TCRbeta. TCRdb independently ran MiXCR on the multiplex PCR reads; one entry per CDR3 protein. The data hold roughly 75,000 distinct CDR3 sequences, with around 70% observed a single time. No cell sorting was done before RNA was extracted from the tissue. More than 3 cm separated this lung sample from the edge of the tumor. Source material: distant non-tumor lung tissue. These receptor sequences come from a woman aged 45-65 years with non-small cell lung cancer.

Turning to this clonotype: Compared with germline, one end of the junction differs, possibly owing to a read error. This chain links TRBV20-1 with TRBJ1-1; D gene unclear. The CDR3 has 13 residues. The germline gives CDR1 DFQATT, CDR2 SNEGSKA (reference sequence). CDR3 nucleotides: TGCAGTGCTAGTGAACACCAGAACACTGAACCTTTCTTT. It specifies CSASEHQNTEPFF.

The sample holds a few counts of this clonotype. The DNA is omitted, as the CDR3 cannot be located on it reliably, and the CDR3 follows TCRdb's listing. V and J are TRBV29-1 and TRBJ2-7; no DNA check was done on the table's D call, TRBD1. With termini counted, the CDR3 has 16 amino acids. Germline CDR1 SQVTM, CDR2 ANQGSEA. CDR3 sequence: CSIVGTGAGDSYEHYF.

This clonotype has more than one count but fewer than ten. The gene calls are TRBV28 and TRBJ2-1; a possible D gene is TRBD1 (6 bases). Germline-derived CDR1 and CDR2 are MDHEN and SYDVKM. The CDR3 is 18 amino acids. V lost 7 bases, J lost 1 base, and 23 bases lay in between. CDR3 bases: TGTGCCAGCATAGGTATGGACAGTAAAGCTGCATCCTACAATGAGCAGTTCTTC. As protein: CASIGMDSKAASYNEQFF.

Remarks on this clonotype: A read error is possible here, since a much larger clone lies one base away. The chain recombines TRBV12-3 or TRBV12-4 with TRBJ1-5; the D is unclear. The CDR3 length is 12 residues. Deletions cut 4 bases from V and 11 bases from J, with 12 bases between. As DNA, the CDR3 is TGTGCCAGCAGTTCCCCCAATATGGCCCAGCATTTT. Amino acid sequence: CASSSPNMAQHF.

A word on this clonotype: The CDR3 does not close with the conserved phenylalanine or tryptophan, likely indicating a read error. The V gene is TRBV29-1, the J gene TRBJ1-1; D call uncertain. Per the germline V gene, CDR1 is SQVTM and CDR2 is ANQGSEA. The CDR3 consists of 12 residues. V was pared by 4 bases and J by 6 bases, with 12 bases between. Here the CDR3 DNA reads TGCAGCGTTGTTGAGGTGGGCGCTGAAGCTTTCTAT. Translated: CSVVEVGAEAFY.

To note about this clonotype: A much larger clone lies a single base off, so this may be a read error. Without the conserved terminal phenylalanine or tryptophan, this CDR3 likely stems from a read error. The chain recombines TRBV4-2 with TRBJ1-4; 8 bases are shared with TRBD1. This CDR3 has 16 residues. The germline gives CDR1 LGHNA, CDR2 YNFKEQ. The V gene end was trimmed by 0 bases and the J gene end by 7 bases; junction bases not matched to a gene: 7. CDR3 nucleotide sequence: TGTGCCAGCAGCCAAGACCCGCAGGGGGCGTTTGAAAAACTGTTTTTA. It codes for CASSQDPQGAFEKLFL.

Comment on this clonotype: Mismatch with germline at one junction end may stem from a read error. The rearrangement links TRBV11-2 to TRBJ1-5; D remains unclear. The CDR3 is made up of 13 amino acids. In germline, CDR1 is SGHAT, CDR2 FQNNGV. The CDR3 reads CASSEERNQPQRF. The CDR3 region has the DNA TGTGCCAGCAGTGAAGAGAGGAACCAGCCCCAGCGTTTT.

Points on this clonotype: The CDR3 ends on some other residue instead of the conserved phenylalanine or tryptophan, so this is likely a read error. In DNA form, the CDR3 reads TGCAGCGCTGCGGTCAATAGCGGGTGGGTTGTGGAGACCCAGTACTGC. Encoded protein: CSAAVNSGWVVETQYC. The chain has TRBV29-1 and TRBJ2-5; TRBD2 matches at 7 bases. V shed 7 bases, J shed 5 bases, and the junction held 19 bases outside the gene matches. Germline V lookup: CDR1 SQVTM, CDR2 ANQGSEA. CDR3 size: 16 residues.

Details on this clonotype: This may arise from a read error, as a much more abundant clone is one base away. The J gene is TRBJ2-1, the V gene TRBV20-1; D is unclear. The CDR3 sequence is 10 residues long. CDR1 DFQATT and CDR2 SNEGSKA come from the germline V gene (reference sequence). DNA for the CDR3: TGCAGCCCCCTGGGGAATGAGCAGTCCTTC. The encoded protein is CSPLGNEQSF.

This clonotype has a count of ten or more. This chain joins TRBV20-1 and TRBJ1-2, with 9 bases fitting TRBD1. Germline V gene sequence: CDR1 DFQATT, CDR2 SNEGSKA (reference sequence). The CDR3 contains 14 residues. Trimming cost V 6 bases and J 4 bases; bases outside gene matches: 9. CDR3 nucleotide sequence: TGCAGTGCCACCCGGACAGGGGAGGGCTATGGCTACACCTTC. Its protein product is CSATRTGEGYGYTF.

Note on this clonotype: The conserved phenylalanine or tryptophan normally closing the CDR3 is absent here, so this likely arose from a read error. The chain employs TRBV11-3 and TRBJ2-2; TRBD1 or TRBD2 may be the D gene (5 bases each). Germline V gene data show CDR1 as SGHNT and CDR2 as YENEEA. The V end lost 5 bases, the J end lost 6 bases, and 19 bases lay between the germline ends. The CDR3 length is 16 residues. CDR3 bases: TGTGCCAGCAGCGCCACCGGGGCAGGGTCGTCCGGGGAGCTGTTTTTA. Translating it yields CASSATGAGSSGELFL.